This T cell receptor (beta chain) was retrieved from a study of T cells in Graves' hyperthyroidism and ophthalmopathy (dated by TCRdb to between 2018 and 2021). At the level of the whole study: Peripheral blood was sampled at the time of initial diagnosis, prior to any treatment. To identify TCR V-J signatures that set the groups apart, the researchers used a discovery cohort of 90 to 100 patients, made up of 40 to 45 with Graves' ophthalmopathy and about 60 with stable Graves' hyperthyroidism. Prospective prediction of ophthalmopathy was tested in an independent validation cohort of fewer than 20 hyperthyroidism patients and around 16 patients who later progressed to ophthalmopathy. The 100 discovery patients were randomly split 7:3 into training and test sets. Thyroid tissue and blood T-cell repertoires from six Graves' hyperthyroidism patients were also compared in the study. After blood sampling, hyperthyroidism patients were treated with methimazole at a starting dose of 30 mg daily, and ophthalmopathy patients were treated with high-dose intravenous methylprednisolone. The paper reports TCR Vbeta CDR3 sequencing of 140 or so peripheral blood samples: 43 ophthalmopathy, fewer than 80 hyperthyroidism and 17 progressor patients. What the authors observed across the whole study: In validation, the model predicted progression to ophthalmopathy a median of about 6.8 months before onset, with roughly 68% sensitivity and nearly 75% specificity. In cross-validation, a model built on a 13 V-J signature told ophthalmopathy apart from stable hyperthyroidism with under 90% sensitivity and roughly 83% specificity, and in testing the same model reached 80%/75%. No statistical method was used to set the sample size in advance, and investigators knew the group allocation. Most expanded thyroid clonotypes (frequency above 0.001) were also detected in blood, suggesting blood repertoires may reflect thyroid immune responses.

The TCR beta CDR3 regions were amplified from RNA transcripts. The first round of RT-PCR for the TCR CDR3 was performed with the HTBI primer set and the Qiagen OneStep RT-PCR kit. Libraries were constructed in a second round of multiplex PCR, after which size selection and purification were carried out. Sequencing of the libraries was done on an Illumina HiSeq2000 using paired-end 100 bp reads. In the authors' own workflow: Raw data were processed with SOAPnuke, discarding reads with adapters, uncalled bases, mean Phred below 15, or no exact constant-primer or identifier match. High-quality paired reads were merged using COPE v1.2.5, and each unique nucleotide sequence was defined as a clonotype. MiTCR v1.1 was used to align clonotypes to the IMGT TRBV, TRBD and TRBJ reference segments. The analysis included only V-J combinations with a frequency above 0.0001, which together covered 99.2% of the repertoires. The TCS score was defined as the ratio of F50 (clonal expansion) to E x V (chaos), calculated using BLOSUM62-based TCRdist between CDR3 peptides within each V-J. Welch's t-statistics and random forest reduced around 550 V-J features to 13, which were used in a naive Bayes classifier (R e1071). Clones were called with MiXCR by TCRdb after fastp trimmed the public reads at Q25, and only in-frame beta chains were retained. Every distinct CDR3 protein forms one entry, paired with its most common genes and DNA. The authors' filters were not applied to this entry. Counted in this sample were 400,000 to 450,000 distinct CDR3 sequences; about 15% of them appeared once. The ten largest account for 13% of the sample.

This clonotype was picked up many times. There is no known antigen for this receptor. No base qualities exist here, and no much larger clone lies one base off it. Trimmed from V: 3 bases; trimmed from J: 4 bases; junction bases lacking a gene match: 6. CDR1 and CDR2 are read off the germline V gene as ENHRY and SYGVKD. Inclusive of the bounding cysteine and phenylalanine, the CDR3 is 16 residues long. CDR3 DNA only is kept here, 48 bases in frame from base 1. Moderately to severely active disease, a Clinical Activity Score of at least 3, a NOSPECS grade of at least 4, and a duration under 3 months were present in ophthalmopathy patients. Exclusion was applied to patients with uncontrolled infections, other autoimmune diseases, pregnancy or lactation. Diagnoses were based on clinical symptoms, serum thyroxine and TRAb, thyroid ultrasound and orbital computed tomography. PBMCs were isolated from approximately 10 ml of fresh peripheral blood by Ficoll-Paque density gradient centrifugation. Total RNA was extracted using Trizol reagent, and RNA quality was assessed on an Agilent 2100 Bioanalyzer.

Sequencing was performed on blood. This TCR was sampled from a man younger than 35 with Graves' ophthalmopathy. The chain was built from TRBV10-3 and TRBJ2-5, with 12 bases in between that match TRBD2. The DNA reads TGTGCCATCAGTGACAGACTAGCGGGAGATGGAGAGACCCAGTACTTC. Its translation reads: CAISDRLAGDGETQYF.